These 4 T cell receptor beta chains were sequenced from one sample in a study of cytomegalovirus exposure and HLA in healthy donors (dated by TCRdb to 2016 to 2017). Library preparation was by the immunoSEQ multiplex PCR assay. For the multiplex PCR, a mixture combining 60 forward primers for TCR Vbeta segments and 13 reverse primers for TCR Jbeta segments was used. TCRdb obtained this table from immuneACCESS and retained in-frame rearrangements with V and J assigned. These tables miss some clones; where compared with another copy, unresolved V genes account for less than half of the shortfall, and the remainder is unexplained. Here the sample has about 160,000 clones; more than 75% occur a single time. In total, the top ten clones hold less than 2.5% of the sample. The sequencing input was PBMCs. These receptors all come from a man younger than 35 in good health and CMV-seropositive.

The chain links TRBV6-1 to TRBJ1-3; TRBD1 matches 11 bases. Germline values: CDR1 MNHNS, CDR2 SASEGT. V trimming: 4 bases; J trimming: 4 bases; junction bases outside the gene matches: 9. The CDR3 is 17 amino acids. The CDR3 is CASSGQPGQGVGNTIYF. In DNA, the CDR3 is TGTGCCAGCAGTGGCCAGCCGGGACAGGGGGTAGGAAACACCATATATTTT.

This rearrangement joins TRBV19 to TRBJ2-7; 7 nucleotides agree with TRBD1. Germline CDR1 is LNHDA and CDR2 is SQIVND (reference sequence). The CDR3 loop spans 16 amino acids. The V gene end was trimmed by 3 bases and the J gene end by 0 bases; junction bases not matched to a gene: 8. CDR3 nucleotides: TGTGCCAGTAGTATTGTGTTCCGGGACAGCTCCTACGAGCAGTACTTC. Its protein product is CASSIVFRDSSYEQYF. Looking up the rest from reference TRBV19 and TRBJ2-7 gives the full variable domain: DGGITQSPKYLFRKEGQNVTLSCEQNLNHDAMYWYRQDPGQGLRLIYYSQIVNDFQKGDIAEGYSVSREKKESFPLTVTSAQKNPTAFYLCASSIVFRDSSYEQYFGPGTRLTVT.

Of note for this clone: One junction end does not reproduce the germline sequence, and a read error may be involved. The chain couples TRBV9 to TRBJ2-6, with TRBD1 as a possible D gene (7 bases). CDR1 is SGDLS and CDR2 is YYNGEE in the germline V gene. CDR3 size: 19 residues. The CDR3 loop is CASHPRDRHFLSGANGLTF. In nucleotides, the CDR3 is TGTGCCAGCCACCCGCGGGACAGACATTTCCTCTCTGGGGCCAACGGCCTGACTTTC.

This clone turned up a few times. The V and J genes are TRBV4-1 and TRBJ2-3, with 7 bases that match TRBD2. Trimming removed 2 bases from V and 1 base from J; junction bases left unmatched: 6. The germline gives CDR1 MGHRA, CDR2 YSYEKL. This CDR3 comprises 16 residues. CDR3 sequence: CASSQIERGGTDTQYF. Here the CDR3 DNA reads TGCGCCAGCAGCCAAATCGAGCGGGGAGGCACAGATACGCAGTATTTT.